These T cell receptor beta chains were read from a single sample in a study of CD8+ T cells in alopecia areata. Method: immunoSEQ multiplex PCR; TCRdb's copy keeps in-frame clones and lacks some. The table records about 180,000 clones, approximately 59% of them present only once. The sample was CD4+ T cells sorted from blood, taken at week 0. These receptors all come from a human donor with alopecia areata. CDR3s include the opening cysteine and the closing phenylalanine or tryptophan. A D gene is named only where the DNA matches it firmly. Clone size is shown for a subset of rows, as once, few, many or a class of expanded clone.

TRBJ1-2	.	TRBV27	TRBD1	TGTGCCAGCAGCCGAGGACAGGGGGCTATTGGCTACACCTTC	CASSRGQGAIGYTF
TRBJ2-7	few	TRBV15	TRBD1	TGTGCCACCAAAGACAGGGACTCCTACGAGCAGTACTTC	CATKDRDSYEQYF
TRBJ2-1	few	TRBV29-1	TRBD2	TGCAGCGTTGAACTTCCGGGGGGGTCCTACAATGAGCAGTTCTTC	CSVELPGGSYNEQFF
TRBJ2-7	.	TRBV29-1	.	TGCAGCACTCGCGAGGGGGTTTCCTACGAGCAGTACTTC	CSTREGVSYEQYF
TRBJ1-1	.	TRBV29-1	.	TGCAGCGTCGGACACCCGAACACTGAAGCTTTCTTT	CSVGHPNTEAFF
TRBJ1-5	.	TRBV27	.	TGTGCCAGCAGTTCCGATAGCAATCAGCCCCAGCATTTT	CASSSDSNQPQHF
TRBJ2-3	few	TRBV30	.	TGTGCCTGGAGTGGGGGAGGTGCGAATACGCAGTATTTT	CAWSGGGANTQYF
TRBJ2-6	.	TRBV6-4	.	TGTGCCAGCAGTGAGTTTGCAGGGGGGGACTCTGGGGCCAACGTCCTGACTTTC	CASSEFAGGDSGANVLTF
TRBJ1-6	.	TRBV2	.	TGTGCCAGCAGCGGGATGGGGGCACGGAATTCACCCCTCCACTTT	CASSGMGARNSPLHF
TRBJ1-1	.	TRBV10-3	TRBD1	TGTGCCATCACCGAGGGTGGGGGACAGTCCGAAGCTTTCTTT	CAITEGGGQSEAFF
TRBJ2-7	.	TRBV2	TRBD2	TGTGCCAGCGAGCCTAGCGGGGCCTACTACGAGCAGTACTTC	CASEPSGAYYEQYF
TRBJ1-6	.	TRBV27	.	TGTGCCAGCAGTTTGGGGACAAGTAATTCACCCCTCCACTTT	CASSLGTSNSPLHF
TRBJ1-6	.	TRBV6-5	TRBD1	TGTGCCAGCAGTTATAGACAGGGTGGGAATTCACCCCTCCACTTT	CASSYRQGGNSPLHF